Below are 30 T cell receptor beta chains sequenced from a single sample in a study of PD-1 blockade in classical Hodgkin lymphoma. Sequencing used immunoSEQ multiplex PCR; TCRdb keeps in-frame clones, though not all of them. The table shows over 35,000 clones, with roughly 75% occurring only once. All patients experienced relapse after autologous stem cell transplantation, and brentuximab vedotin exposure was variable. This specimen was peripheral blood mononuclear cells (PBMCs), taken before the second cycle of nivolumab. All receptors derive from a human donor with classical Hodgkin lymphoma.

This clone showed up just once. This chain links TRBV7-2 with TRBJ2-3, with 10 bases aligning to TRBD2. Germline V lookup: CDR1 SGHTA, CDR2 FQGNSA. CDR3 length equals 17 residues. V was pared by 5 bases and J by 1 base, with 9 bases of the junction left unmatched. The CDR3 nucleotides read TGTGCCAGCAGCACCCGAAGCGGGGGGGCCCGCACAGATACGCAGTATTTT. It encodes CASSTRSGGARTDTQYF. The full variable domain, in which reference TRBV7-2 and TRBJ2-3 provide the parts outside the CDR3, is GAGVSQSPSNKVTEKGKDVELRCDPISGHTALYWYRQSLGQGLEFLIYFQGNSAPDKSGLPSDRFSAERTGGSVSTLTIQRTQQEDSAVYLCASSTRSGGARTDTQYFGPGTRLTVL.

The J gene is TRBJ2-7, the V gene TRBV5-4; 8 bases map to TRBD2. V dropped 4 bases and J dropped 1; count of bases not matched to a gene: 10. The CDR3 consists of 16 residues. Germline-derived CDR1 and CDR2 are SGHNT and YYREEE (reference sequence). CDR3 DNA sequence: TGTGCCAGCAGCACCACCGGGACTAGGACTTCCTACGAGCAGTACTTC. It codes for CASSTTGTRTSYEQYF.

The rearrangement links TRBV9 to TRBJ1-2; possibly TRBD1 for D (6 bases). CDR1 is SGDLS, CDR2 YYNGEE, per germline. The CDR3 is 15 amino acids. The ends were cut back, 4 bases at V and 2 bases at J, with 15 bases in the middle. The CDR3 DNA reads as TGTGCCAGCAGCCCCGGGAGGGGGAGGAACTATGGCTACACCTTC. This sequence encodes CASSPGRGRNYGYTF.

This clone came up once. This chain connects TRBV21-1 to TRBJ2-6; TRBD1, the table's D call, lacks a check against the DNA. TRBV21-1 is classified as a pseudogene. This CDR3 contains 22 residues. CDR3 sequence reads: CASSKRWSGPGTTCSGANVLTF. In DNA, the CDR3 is TGTGCCAGCAGCAAAAGATGGAGCGGCCCCGGGACAACCTGCTCTGGGGCCAACGTCCTGACTTTC.

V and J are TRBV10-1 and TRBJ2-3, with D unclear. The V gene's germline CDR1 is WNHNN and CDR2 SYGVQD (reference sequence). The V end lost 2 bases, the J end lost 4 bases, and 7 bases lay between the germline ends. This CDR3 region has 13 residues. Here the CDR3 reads CASSETLPDTQYF. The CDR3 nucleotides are TGCGCCAGCAGTGAGACCCTCCCAGATACGCAGTATTTT.

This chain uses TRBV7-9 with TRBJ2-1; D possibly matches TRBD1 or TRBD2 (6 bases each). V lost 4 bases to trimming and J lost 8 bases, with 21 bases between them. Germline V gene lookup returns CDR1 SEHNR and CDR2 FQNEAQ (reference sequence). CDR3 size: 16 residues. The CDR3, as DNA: TGTGCCAGCAGCTCCCGGGGGCCGGGTAATAGCGATGAGCAGTTCTTC. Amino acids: CASSSRGPGNSDEQFF.

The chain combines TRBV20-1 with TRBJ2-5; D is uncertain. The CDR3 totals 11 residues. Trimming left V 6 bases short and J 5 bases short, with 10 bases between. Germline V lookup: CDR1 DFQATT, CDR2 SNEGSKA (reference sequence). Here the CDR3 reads CSANQEETQYF. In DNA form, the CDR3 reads TGCAGTGCCAATCAGGAGGAGACCCAGTACTTC.

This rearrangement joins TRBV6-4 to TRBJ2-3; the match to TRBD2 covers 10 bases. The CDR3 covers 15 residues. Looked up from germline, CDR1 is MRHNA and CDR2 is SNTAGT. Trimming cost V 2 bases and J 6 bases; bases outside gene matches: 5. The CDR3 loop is CASSDKAGGPDTQYF. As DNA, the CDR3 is TGTGCCAGCAGTGACAAAGCGGGGGGGCCGGATACGCAGTATTTT.

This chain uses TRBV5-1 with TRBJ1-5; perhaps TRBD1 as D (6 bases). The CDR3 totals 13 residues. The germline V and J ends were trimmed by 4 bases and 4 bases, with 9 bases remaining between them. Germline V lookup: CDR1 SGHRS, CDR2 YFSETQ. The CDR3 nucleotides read TGCGCCAGCAGCGCCACAGGGAATCAGCCCCAGCATTTT. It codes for CASSATGNQPQHF.

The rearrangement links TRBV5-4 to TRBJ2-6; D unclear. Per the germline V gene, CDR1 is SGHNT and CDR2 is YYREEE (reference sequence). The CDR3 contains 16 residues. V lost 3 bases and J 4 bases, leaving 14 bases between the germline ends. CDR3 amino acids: CASSSVALSGANVLTF. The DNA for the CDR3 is TGTGCCAGCAGCTCCGTAGCCTTGTCCGGGGCCAACGTCCTGACTTTC.

CDR3 nucleotides: TGTGCCAGCAGCGTGATGATGACTAGCGGGGACTCCTACGAGCAGTACTTC. Translated, it gives CASSVMMTSGDSYEQYF. This rearrangement joins TRBV11-2 to TRBJ2-7; 11 bases match TRBD2. CDR3 length equals 17 residues. V lost 5 bases to trimming and J lost 0 bases; unmatched junction nucleotides: 9. Germline loops: CDR1 SGHAT, CDR2 FQNNGV.

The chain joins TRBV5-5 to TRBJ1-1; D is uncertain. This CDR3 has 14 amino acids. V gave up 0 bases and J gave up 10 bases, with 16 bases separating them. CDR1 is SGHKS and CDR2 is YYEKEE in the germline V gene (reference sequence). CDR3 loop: CASSLDPSGVGAFF. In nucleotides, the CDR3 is TGTGCCAGCAGCTTGGACCCCTCAGGAGTGGGAGCTTTCTTT.

The CDR3: CASSPQVNSYEQYF. The CDR3, as DNA: TGTGCCAGCTCACCACAGGTTAACTCCTACGAGCAGTACTTC. The chain joins TRBV18 to TRBJ2-7; D remains unclear. Germline CDR1 and CDR2: KGHSH and LQKENI. The ends were cut back, 1 base at V and 0 bases at J, with 7 bases in the middle. This CDR3 has 14 residues. Drawing the rest from reference TRBV18 and TRBJ2-7, the complete variable domain is NAGVMQNPRHLVRRRGQEARLRCSPMKGHSHVYWYRQLPEEGLKFMVYLQKENIIDESGMPKERFSAEFPKEGPSILRIQQVVRGDSAAYFCASSPQVNSYEQYFGPGTRLTVT.

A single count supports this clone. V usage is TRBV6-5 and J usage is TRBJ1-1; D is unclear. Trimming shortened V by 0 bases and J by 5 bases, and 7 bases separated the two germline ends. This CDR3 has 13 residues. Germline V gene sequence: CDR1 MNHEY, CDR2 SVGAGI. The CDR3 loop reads CASSYSGFTEAFF. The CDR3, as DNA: TGTGCCAGCAGTTACTCAGGGTTTACTGAAGCTTTCTTT.

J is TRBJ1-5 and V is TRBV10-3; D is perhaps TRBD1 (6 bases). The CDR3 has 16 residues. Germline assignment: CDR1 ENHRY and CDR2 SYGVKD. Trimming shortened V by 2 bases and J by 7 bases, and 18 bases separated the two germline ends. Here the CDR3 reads CAISEPSMGGEQPQHF. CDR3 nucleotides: TGTGCCATCAGTGAGCCGTCAATGGGGGGCGAACAGCCCCAGCATTTT.

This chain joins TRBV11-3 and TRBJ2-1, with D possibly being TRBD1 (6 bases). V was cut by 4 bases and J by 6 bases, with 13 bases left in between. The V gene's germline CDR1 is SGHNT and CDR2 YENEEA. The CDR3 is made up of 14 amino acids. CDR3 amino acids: CASSSERRGNEQFF. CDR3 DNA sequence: TGTGCCAGCAGCTCTGAACGCAGGGGCAATGAGCAGTTCTTC.

DNA for the CDR3: TGTGCCAGCAGTGAAGCGGTCTACGAGCAGTACTTC. Protein product: CASSEAVYEQYF. The chain employs TRBV2 and TRBJ2-7, with D unresolved. This CDR3 contains 12 residues. Germline V lookup: CDR1 SNHLY, CDR2 FYNNEI. Trimming removed 0 bases from V and 3 bases from J, with 3 bases in between.

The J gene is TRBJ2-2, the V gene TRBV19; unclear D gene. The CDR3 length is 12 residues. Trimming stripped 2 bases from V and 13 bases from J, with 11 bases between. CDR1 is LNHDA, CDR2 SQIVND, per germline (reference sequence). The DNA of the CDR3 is TGTGCCAGTAGTATAAGGCCTCCACTGCTGTTTTTT. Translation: CASSIRPPLLFF. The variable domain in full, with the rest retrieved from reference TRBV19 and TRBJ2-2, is DGGITQSPKYLFRKEGQNVTLSCEQNLNHDAMYWYRQDPGQGLRLIYYSQIVNDFQKGDIAEGYSVSREKKESFPLTVTSAQKNPTAFYLCASSIRPPLLFFGEGSRLTVL.

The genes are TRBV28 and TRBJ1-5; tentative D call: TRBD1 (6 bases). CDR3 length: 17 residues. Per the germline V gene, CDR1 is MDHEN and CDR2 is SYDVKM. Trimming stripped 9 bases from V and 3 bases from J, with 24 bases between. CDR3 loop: CASTPPAGQSDNQPQHF. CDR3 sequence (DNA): TGTGCCAGTACTCCGCCGGCGGGACAAAGTGACAATCAGCCCCAGCATTTT.

CDR3 sequence reads: CAISDGQGRFGTEAFF. For the CDR3, the DNA is TGTGCCATCAGTGATGGACAGGGCCGTTTTGGGACTGAAGCTTTCTTT. The V and J genes are TRBV10-3 and TRBJ1-1; the match to TRBD1 covers 8 bases. CDR3 length equals 16 residues. J was trimmed by 5 bases and V by 3 bases; bases with no gene match: 11. Per the germline V gene, CDR1 is ENHRY and CDR2 is SYGVKD.

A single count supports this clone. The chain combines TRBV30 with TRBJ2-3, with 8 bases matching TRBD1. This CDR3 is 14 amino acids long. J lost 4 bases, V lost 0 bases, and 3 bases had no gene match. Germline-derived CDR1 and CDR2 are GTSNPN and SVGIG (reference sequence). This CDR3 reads CAWSVQGGPDTQYF. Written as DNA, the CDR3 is TGTGCCTGGAGTGTACAGGGGGGCCCAGATACGCAGTATTTT.

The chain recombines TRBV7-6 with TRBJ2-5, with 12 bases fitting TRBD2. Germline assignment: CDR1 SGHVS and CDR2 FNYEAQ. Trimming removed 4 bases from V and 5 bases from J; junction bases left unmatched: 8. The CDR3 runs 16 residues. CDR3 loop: CASSSSSGRAGETQYF. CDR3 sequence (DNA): TGTGCCAGCAGCTCCTCTAGCGGGAGGGCCGGCGAGACCCAGTACTTC.

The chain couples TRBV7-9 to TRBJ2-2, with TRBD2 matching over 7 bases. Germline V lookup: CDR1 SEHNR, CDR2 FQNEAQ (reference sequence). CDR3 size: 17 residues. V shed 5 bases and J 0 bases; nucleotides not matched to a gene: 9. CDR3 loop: CASSPRLAAANTGELFF. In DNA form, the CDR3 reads TGTGCCAGCAGCCCCCGGCTAGCGGCCGCGAACACCGGGGAGCTGTTTTTT.

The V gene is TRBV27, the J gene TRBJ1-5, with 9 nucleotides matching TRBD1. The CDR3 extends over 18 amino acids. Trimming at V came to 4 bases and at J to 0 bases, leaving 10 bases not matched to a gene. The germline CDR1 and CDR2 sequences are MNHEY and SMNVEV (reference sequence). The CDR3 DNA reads TGTGCCAGCAGTTCGTATACAGGGGGCTTAAATAGCAATCAGCCCCAGCATTTT. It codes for CASSSYTGGLNSNQPQHF.

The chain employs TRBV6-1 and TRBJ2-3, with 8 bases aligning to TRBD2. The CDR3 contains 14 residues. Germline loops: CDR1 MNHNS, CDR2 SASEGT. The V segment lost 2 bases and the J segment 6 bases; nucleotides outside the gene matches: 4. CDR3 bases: TGTGCCAGCAGTGAACGGGGGGGCGGGGATACGCAGTATTTT. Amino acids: CASSERGGGDTQYF.

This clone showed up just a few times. The CDR3 loop reads CASSGPREMGYTF. In DNA, the CDR3 is TGTGCCAGCAGCGGCCCCCGGGAGATGGGCTACACCTTC. This sequence joins TRBV9 and TRBJ1-2, with unresolved D. V was trimmed by 3 bases and J by 8 bases, leaving 14 bases between them. Germline lookup yields CDR1 SGDLS and CDR2 YYNGEE. The length of the CDR3 is 13 residues.

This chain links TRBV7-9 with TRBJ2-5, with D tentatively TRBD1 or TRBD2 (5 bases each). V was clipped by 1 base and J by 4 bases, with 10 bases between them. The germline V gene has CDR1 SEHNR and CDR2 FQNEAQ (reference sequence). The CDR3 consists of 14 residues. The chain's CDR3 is CASSLGGTVETQYF. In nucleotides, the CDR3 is TGTGCCAGCAGCTTAGGGGGGACCGTAGAGACCCAGTACTTC.

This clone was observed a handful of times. The CDR3 sequence is CAGRGGLAGTVGELFF. The CDR3, as DNA: TGTGCCGGAAGGGGTGGACTAGCGGGAACGGTCGGGGAGCTGTTTTTT. The chain combines TRBV7-8 with TRBJ2-2; 12 positions match TRBD2. Germline V lookup: CDR1 SGHVS, CDR2 FQNEAQ. Trimming took 11 bases from V and 7 from J; bases not matched to a gene: 14. The length of the CDR3 is 16 residues.

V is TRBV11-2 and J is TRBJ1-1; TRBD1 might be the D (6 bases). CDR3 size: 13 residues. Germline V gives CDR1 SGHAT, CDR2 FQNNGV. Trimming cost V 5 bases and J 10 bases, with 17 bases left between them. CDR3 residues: CASSQGPGYGAFF. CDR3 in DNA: TGTGCCAGCAGCCAGGGGCCGGGGTACGGAGCTTTCTTT.

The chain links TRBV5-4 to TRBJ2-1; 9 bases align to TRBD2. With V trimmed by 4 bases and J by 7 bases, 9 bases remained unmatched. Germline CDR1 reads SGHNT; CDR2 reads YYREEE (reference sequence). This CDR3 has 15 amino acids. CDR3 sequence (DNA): TGTGCCAGCAGCCCAGGGACTAGCAGGAGGAATGAGCAGTTCTTC. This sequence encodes CASSPGTSRRNEQFF.